These 24 T cell receptor beta chains were sequenced from one sample in a study of blood T cell repertoires in COVID-19. TCRdb keeps only in-frame clones here, not all; method: immunoSEQ multiplex PCR. The data hold some 370,000 clones, with 89% observed a single time. Sequencing was performed on peripheral blood. These receptors came from a man aged 40-50 years with acute or convalescent COVID-19.

The V gene is TRBV2, the J gene TRBJ1-2, with D tentatively TRBD1 (6 bases). Trimming removed 6 bases from V and 2 bases from J, with 10 bases in between. This CDR3 is built from 13 residues. Germline V gene sequence: CDR1 SNHLY, CDR2 FYNNEI. The CDR3 sequence is CASRTGSNYGYTF. The CDR3 nucleotides are TGTGCCAGCAGGACAGGATCAAACTATGGCTACACCTTC.

The chain combines TRBV7-3 with TRBJ2-5, with a weak D call TRBD1 (5 bases). V was shortened by 5 bases and J by 2 bases, with 21 bases between the two germline ends. This CDR3 spans 17 amino acids. From germline, CDR1 is SGHTA and CDR2 FQGTGA. The CDR3 bases are TGTGCCAGCAGCCGAGGTGATAGGGGAATCCTACAAGAGACCCAGTACTTC. As protein: CASSRGDRGILQETQYF.

This sequence joins TRBV12-3 or TRBV12-4 and TRBJ2-2, with a possible D match to TRBD1 (5 bases). V was clipped by 7 bases and J by 6 bases, with 12 bases between them. The length of the CDR3 is 13 residues. CDR3 in amino acids: CASTPQGAGELFF. CDR3 DNA sequence: TGTGCCAGCACTCCCCAGGGTGCCGGGGAGCTGTTTTTT.

The V call is TRBV5-5, the J call TRBJ2-6; TRBD1 is a possible D gene (5 bases). Trimming pared 0 bases from V and 4 bases from J, leaving 8 bases between. Per the germline V gene, CDR1 is SGHKS and CDR2 is YYEKEE (reference sequence). CDR3 length: 15 amino acids. CDR3 sequence (DNA): TGTGCCAGCAGCTTGGCAGGGAACGGGGCCAACGTCCTGACTTTC. Protein sequence: CASSLAGNGANVLTF.

The chain recombines TRBV3-1 (or the pseudogene TRBV3-2) with TRBJ1-3; a weak D match, TRBD1 (5 bases). The CDR3 length is 13 residues. V was clipped by 8 bases and J by 4 bases, with 12 bases between them. The germline V gene encodes CDR1 LGHDT and CDR2 YNNKEL (reference sequence). The CDR3: CASSSDRGNTIYF. CDR3 DNA: TGTGCCAGCTCATCAGACAGAGGAAACACCATATATTTT.

In DNA, the CDR3 is TGCGCCAGCAGCCCTCGGACTAGCGGGAGGTTCACAGATACGCAGTATTTT. This sequence encodes CASSPRTSGRFTDTQYF. The V gene is TRBV5-1, the J gene TRBJ2-3; TRBD2 agrees at 14 bases. This CDR3 comprises 17 residues. In germline, CDR1 is SGHRS, CDR2 YFSETQ. The junction had 6 bases not matched to a gene; V was cut back by 4 bases and J by 2 bases.

The CDR3 region has the DNA TGTGCCAGCAGCTTAGCGTTGGTGGGTCCTGCGGGTACGCAGTATTTT. Amino acids: CASSLALVGPAGTQYF. The chain has TRBV11-2 and TRBJ2-3, with D perhaps matching TRBD2 (5 bases). Trimming took 1 base from V and 8 from J, leaving 19 bases between them. CDR3 length: 16 residues. The germline V gene has CDR1 SGHAT and CDR2 FQNNGV.

The gene calls are TRBV28 and TRBJ2-1; 7 bases map to TRBD2. The germline CDR1 and CDR2 sequences are MDHEN and SYDVKM. The CDR3 spans 12 residues. Trimming cost V 6 bases and J 12 bases; bases outside gene matches: 8. CDR3 amino acids: CASRTIKRGQFF. The CDR3, as DNA: TGTGCCAGCAGAACAATTAAGCGGGGGCAGTTCTTC.

The genes are TRBV13 and TRBJ2-1; D perhaps matches TRBD2 (6 bases). Trimming removed 3 bases from V and 2 bases from J, with 11 bases in between. This CDR3 has 15 amino acids. Germline V gene data show CDR1 as PRHDT and CDR2 as FYEKMQ (reference sequence). CDR3 coding DNA: TGTGCCAGCAGCTTTGGGACTCCCACCTACAATGAGCAGTTCTTC. It codes for CASSFGTPTYNEQFF.

J is TRBJ1-2 and V is TRBV28, with D maybe TRBD1 (5 bases). This CDR3 region has 13 residues. Per germline, CDR1 MDHEN and CDR2 SYDVKM. V was cut by 1 base and J by 4 bases, with 7 bases left in between. This CDR3 reads CASSLSRGYGYTF. The DNA for the CDR3 is TGTGCCAGCAGTTTATCAAGGGGCTATGGCTACACCTTC.

The chain recombines TRBV6-1 with TRBJ1-1, with D uncertain. From germline, CDR1 is MNHNS and CDR2 SASEGT. V was shortened by 1 base and J by 4 bases, with 10 bases between the two germline ends. CDR3 length: 14 residues. CDR3 loop: CASSEGYSGTEAFF. CDR3 DNA: TGTGCCAGCAGTGAAGGGTACTCCGGCACTGAAGCTTTCTTT.

The gene calls are TRBV6-5 and TRBJ2-1; no firm D call. V was clipped by 5 bases and J by 4 bases, with 15 bases between them. From germline, CDR1 is MNHEY and CDR2 SVGAGI. The CDR3 length is 15 residues. This chain's CDR3 is CASSPQVTAYNEQFF. The CDR3 nucleotides read TGTGCCAGCAGTCCCCAGGTGACCGCTTACAATGAGCAGTTCTTC.

This chain links TRBV30 with TRBJ2-7; TRBD2 agrees at 12 bases. The CDR3 spans 17 residues. V lost 0 bases and J lost 1; bases outside the gene matches: 7. Germline V CDR1 and CDR2: GTSNPN, SVGIG (reference sequence). CDR3 loop: CAWSVWRLAGGSYEQYF. Here the CDR3 DNA reads TGTGCCTGGAGTGTATGGCGCCTAGCGGGGGGGTCCTACGAGCAGTACTTC.

The V gene is TRBV9, the J gene TRBJ1-1, with TRBD1 matching over 10 bases. The CDR3 sequence is 16 residues long. J lost 6 bases, V lost 0 bases, and 8 bases had no gene match. Per the germline V gene, CDR1 is SGDLS and CDR2 is YYNGEE. CDR3 sequence: CASSVEGQGRSAEAFF. The CDR3 DNA is TGTGCCAGCAGCGTAGAGGGACAGGGGAGATCCGCTGAAGCTTTCTTT. The full variable domain, its missing parts supplied by reference TRBV9 and TRBJ1-1, is DSGVTQTPKHLITATGQRVTLRCSPRSGDLSVYWYQQSLDQGLQFLIQYYNGEERAKGNILERFSAQQFPDLHSELNLSSLELGDSALYFCASSVEGQGRSAEAFFGQGTRLTVV.

J is TRBJ2-3 and V is TRBV3-1 (or the pseudogene TRBV3-2), with D unresolved. This CDR3 has 11 residues. The germline V gene has CDR1 LGHDT and CDR2 YNNKEL (reference sequence). V shed 8 bases and J shed 4 bases, with 7 bases lying between them. The CDR3 bases are TGTGCCAGCGGCAATGCAGATACGCAGTATTTT. The encoded protein is CASGNADTQYF.

The chain is built from TRBV3-1 (or the pseudogene TRBV3-2) and TRBJ2-1; D uncertain. Trimming left V 6 bases short and J 3 bases short, with 12 bases between. CDR3 length equals 14 residues. The V gene's germline CDR1 is LGHDT and CDR2 YNNKEL (reference sequence). The CDR3 DNA follows: TGTGCCAGCAGACCCGGCGGAAGCTACAATGAGCAGTTCTTC. This codes for CASRPGGSYNEQFF.

This clone was observed a handful of times. The V call is TRBV7-2, the J call TRBJ1-2, with D possibly TRBD1 on 6 matching bases. Trimming pared 5 bases from V and 4 bases from J, leaving 20 bases between. Per the germline V gene, CDR1 is SGHTA and CDR2 is FQGNSA. This CDR3 comprises 16 residues. CDR3 region: CASSTYGGPGIYGYTF. The CDR3 DNA follows: TGTGCCAGCAGCACCTACGGGGGGCCTGGTATCTATGGCTACACCTTC.

The rearrangement links TRBV4-1 to TRBJ1-4, with unresolved D. The CDR3 is 14 amino acids. Germline V gene lookup returns CDR1 MGHRA and CDR2 YSYEKL. V gave up 2 bases and J gave up 11 bases, with 15 bases separating them. The CDR3 coding sequence is TGCGCCAGCAGCCAATTCGGATGGAGCGGGAAACTGTTTTTT. Translating gives CASSQFGWSGKLFF.

This chain connects TRBV3-1 (or the pseudogene TRBV3-2) to TRBJ2-5; 14 positions agree with TRBD2. The germline V gene encodes CDR1 LGHDT and CDR2 YNNKEL (reference sequence). V was pared by 3 bases and J by 5 bases, with 5 bases of the junction left unmatched. The CDR3 spans 16 residues. The CDR3 DNA reads TGTGCCAGCAGCCAGACTAGCGGGAGGGCCGGTGAGACCCAGTACTTC. This gives the protein CASSQTSGRAGETQYF.

Only one count was recorded for this clone. The chain joins TRBV5-4 to TRBJ1-2, with 8 nucleotides matching TRBD1. J lost 8 bases, V lost 4 bases, and 13 bases had no gene match. This CDR3 comprises 15 residues. The germline gives CDR1 SGHNT, CDR2 YYREEE (reference sequence). The CDR3 DNA sequence: TGTGCCAGCAGCCTGGCAGGACAGGGCGTCTGGGGCTACACCTTC. It yields the protein CASSLAGQGVWGYTF.

The chain joins TRBV7-9 to TRBJ1-1; TRBD1 agrees at 8 bases. The CDR3 is 14 residues long. CDR1 and CDR2 (germline): SEHNR, FQNEAQ (reference sequence). J gave up 2 bases and V 6 bases, and 5 bases lay outside the gene matches. The CDR3 here is CASSLTGVNTEAFF. CDR3 coding DNA: TGTGCCAGCAGTCTGACAGGGGTTAACACTGAAGCTTTCTTT.

This clone is a singleton in its sample. The chain couples TRBV5-6 to TRBJ2-3; TRBD2 is a possible D gene (7 bases). The germline CDR1 and CDR2 sequences are SGHDT and YYEEEE. The CDR3 runs to 16 residues. The ends were cut back, 4 bases at V and 1 base at J, with 16 bases in the middle. The CDR3 here is CASSRGGGAGTDTQYF. The CDR3 DNA reads TGTGCCAGCAGCCGGGGCGGGGGCGCAGGCACAGATACGCAGTATTTT. Together with reference TRBV5-6 and TRBJ2-3, the CDR3 gives the full variable domain: DAGVTQSPTHLIKTRGQQVTLRCSPKSGHDTVSWYQQALGQGPQFIFQYYEEEERQRGNFPDRFSGHQFPNYSSELNVNALLLGDSALYLCASSRGGGAGTDTQYFGPGTRLTVL.

This clone turned up a few times. The gene calls are TRBV9 and TRBJ1-1, with TRBD1 identical over 8 bases. The germline CDR1 and CDR2 sequences are SGDLS and YYNGEE. Germline trimming cut 3 bases from V and 5 bases from J; bases unmatched to any gene: 9. The CDR3 is made up of 15 amino acids. For the CDR3, the DNA is TGTGCCAGCAGCGCAAGTGGACAGGGATATACTGAAGCTTTCTTT. It is translated as CASSASGQGYTEAFF.

V is TRBV25-1 and J is TRBJ1-1; a possible D gene is TRBD1 (6 bases). This CDR3 spans 12 amino acids. V dropped 6 bases and J dropped 5 bases, with 10 bases sitting between them. Germline CDR1 is MGHDK and CDR2 is SYGVNS. CDR3 amino acids: CASRLGGTEAFF. In DNA, the CDR3 is TGTGCCAGCAGGCTAGGGGGTACTGAAGCTTTCTTT.